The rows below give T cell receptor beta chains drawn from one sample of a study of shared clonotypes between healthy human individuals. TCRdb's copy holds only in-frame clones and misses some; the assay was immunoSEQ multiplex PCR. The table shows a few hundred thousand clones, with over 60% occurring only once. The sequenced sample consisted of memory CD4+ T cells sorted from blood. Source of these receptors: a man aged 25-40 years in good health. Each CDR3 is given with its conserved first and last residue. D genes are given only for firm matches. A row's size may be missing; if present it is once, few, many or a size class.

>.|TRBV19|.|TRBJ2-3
TGTGCCAGTACCCCCTCTGGGGGGGCCCGCTTCACAGATACGCAGTATTTT
CASTPSGGARFTDTQYF
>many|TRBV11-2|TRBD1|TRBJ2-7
TGTGCCAGCAGCTCGAGGGGGCATCCCGAGCAGTACTTC
CASSSRGHPEQYF
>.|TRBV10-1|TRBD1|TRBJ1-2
TGCGCCAGCAGTAAGGACAGGACCTATGGCTACACCTTC
CASSKDRTYGYTF
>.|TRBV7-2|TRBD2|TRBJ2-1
TGTGCCAGCAGCCTCAGGACTAGCCGGAACAATGAGCAGTTCTTC
CASSLRTSRNNEQFF
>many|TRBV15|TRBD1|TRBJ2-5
TGTGCCACCTCCCAGGGACAGGAACAAGAGACCCAGTACTTC
CATSQGQEQETQYF
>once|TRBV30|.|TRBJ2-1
TGTGCCTGGAGAGGGGGGGCCTCCTACAATGAGCAGTTCTTC
CAWRGGASYNEQFF
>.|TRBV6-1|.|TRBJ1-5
TGTGCCAGCCGGCTGACACTGGTCGGGAATCAGCCCCAGCATTTT
CASRLTLVGNQPQHF
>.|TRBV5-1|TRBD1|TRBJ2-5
TGCGCCAGCAGCATGGGACAGGGTTATGAGACCCAGTACTTC
CASSMGQGYETQYF
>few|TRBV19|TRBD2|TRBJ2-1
TGTGCCAGTACCCATGGGGCTAGCGGGGCCTCCGCTGAGCAGTTCTTC
CASTHGASGASAEQFF
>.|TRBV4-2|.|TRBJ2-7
TGTGCCAGCAGCCAAGCTACGCCCGGACAGTCTGGCTCCTACGAGCAGTACTTC
CASSQATPGQSGSYEQYF
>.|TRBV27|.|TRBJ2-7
TGTGCCACCCAAGCCTATATAGCGGGACAGGTCGAGCAGTACTTC
CATQAYIAGQVEQYF
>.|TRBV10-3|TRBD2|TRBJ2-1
TGTGCCTCTGGCGGGGGACTAGCGGGAGGTTACAATGAGCAGTTCTTC
CASGGGLAGGYNEQFF
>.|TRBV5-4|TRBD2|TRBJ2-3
TGTGCCAGCAGCCAAGCGGGAGGCGCAGATACGCAGTATTTT
CASSQAGGADTQYF
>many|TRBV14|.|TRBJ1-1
TGTGCCAAAGGGGACACTGAAGCTTTCTTT
CAKGDTEAFF
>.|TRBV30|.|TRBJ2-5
TGTGCCTGGAGTGTTCAGGGTGCCGAGACCCAGTACTTC
CAWSVQGAETQYF
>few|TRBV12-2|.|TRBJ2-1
TGTGCAAGTCGCTCAGAGGGGTCGGCGGGAGGGCCTTTGTTTTGGAATGAGCAGTTCTTC
CASRSEGSAGGPLFWNEQFF
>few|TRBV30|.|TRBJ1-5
TGTGCCTGGAGTATCGGGCAGGGCGGTCAGCCCCAGCATTTT
CAWSIGQGGQPQHF
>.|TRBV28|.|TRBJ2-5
TGTGCCAGCAGTTTACAGTACCAAGAGACCCAGTACTTC
CASSLQYQETQYF
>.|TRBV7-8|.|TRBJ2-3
TGTGCCAGCAGCCCGGCGGCTGGGCATATCACAGATACGCAGTATTTT
CASSPAAGHITDTQYF
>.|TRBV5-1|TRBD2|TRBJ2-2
TGCGCCAGCAGCCCCCAGATAGCGGGAGGTATCGGGGAGCTGTTTTTT
CASSPQIAGGIGELFF
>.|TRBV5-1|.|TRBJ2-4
TGCGCCAGCAGCTTGGGTCCAGGCTCAGAAAACATTCAGTACTTC
CASSLGPGSENIQYF
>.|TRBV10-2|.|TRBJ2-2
TGCGCCAGCAGTGGACTAGAAAACACCGGGGAGCTGTTTTTT
CASSGLENTGELFF
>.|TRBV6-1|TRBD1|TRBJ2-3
TGTGCCAGCAGTGAAGCAGGGACAGGGATTGCAGATACGCAGTATTTT
CASSEAGTGIADTQYF
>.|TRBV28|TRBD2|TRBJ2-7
TGTGCCAGCAGGCGTGGGACGCGTTGGGGGGCTAGCGGGAGAACCTACGAGCAGTACTTC
CASRRGTRWGASGRTYEQYF
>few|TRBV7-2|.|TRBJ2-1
TGTGCCAGCAGCTCCTCCTTCGGGGGCGCCTACAATGAGCAGTTCTTC
CASSSSFGGAYNEQFF
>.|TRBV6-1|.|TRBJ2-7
TGTGCCAGCAAAAGGGCAACTTCTAACGAGCAGTACTTC
CASKRATSNEQYF
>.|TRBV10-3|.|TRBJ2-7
TGTGCCATCAGTGAGTCGCTGGCTAGCTCCTACGAGCAGTACTTC
CAISESLASSYEQYF
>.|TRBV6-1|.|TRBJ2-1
TGTGCCAGCAGTGAGCCGGGAGAGAACCCCAATGAGCAGTTCTTC
CASSEPGENPNEQFF
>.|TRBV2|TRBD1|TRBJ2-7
TGTGCCGGCAGAGAACAGGGGATGAATTCTTACGAGCAGTACTTC
CAGREQGMNSYEQYF
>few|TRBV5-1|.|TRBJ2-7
TGCGCCAGCAGCTTGGCGGCAGGGGCCTCCTACGAGCAGTACTTC
CASSLAAGASYEQYF
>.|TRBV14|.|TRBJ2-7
TGTGCCAGCAGCCCCTCACAGGGTTTTGGAGAGCAGTACTTC
CASSPSQGFGEQYF
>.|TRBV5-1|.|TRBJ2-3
TGCGCCAGCAGCCGGTCCGGGGTGAGGCCGTTACAGGGTCCAGATACGCAGTATTTT
CASSRSGVRPLQGPDTQYF
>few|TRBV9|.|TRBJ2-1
TGTGCCAGCAGCGTCTCCCCCCTAGTCTCCTACAATGAGCAGTTCTTC
CASSVSPLVSYNEQFF
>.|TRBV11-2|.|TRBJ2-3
TGTGCCAGCAGCTTAGATCGGTCCGGATTCACAGATACGCAGTATTTT
CASSLDRSGFTDTQYF